The 27 T cell receptor beta chains below all came from one sample that was sequenced in a study of T cell clonality in common variable immunodeficiency. Profiled with immunoSEQ multiplex PCR; TCRdb holds only in-frame clones, not every one. Recorded here are 35,000 to 50,000 clones, none singletons. The source material was peripheral blood mononuclear cells. Source of these receptors: a person aged 18 to 69 in good health.

This clone turned up a few times. The read comes to an end 3 residues before the CDR3 does, leaving the germline J gene to fill in the end. J is TRBJ1-4 and V is TRBV2, with unresolved D. CDR1 SNHLY and CDR2 FYNNEI come from the germline V gene. V lost 4 bases to trimming and J lost 6 bases, with 12 bases between them. The CDR3 sequence is 14 residues long. The CDR3 sequence: CASSVSGPDEKLFF. The DNA read from the CDR3 is TGTGCCAGCAGTGTGAGCGGGCCGGATGAAAAA.

This clone occurred many times. The CDR3 region is CAITKSTREGVSTEAFF. Partial CDR3 DNA: TGTGCCATCACCAAGAGTACCAGGGAGGGTGTCAGCACTGAA. V gene TRBV10-3 combines with J gene TRBJ1-1; D is possibly TRBD1 (5 bases). The read terminates 3 residues ahead of where the CDR3 ends, so the germline J gene completes it. The CDR3 loop spans 17 amino acids. V lost 7 bases and J 4 bases, leaving 25 bases between the germline ends. The germline gives CDR1 ENHRY, CDR2 SYGVKD.

This clone has ten or more counts. From the germline J gene comes the end of the CDR3, since the read stops 3 residues before it. The rearrangement joins TRBV12-3 or TRBV12-4 to TRBJ1-4; 8 nucleotides match TRBD1. Trimming cost V 3 bases and J 8 bases; bases outside gene matches: 5. This CDR3 is built from 14 residues. The sequenced CDR3 bases are TGTGCCAGCAGTTTTGGGACAGGAGGCGAAAAA. Its protein is CASSFGTGGEK. The complete CDR3 protein is CASSFGTGGEKLFF.

Many counts were recorded for this clone. The read gets to within 3 residues of the CDR3 end, and the germline J gene fills in the rest. The V gene is TRBV19, the J gene TRBJ2-3; perhaps TRBD1 as D (5 bases). From germline, CDR1 is LNHDA and CDR2 SQIVND (reference sequence). The CDR3 spans 13 residues. The CDR3 spells CASSEQVQRTQYF. The sequenced CDR3 bases are TGTGCCAGTAGTGAACAGGTCCAGAGGACG.

This clone appeared many times. Read sequence stops 3 residues before the CDR3 end, and the germline J gene provides the missing end. V and J are TRBV12-3 or TRBV12-4 and TRBJ2-3; D not resolved. The V end lost 3 bases, the J end lost 1 base, and 8 bases lay between the germline ends. The CDR3 extends over 14 amino acids. This CDR3 is CASSFRARTDTQYF. Partial CDR3 DNA: TGTGCCAGCAGTTTTCGAGCGCGCACAGATACG.

This clone was detected many times. The read gets to within 3 residues of the CDR3 end, and the germline J gene fills in the rest. The chain employs TRBV5-6 and TRBJ1-2; tentative D call: TRBD1 (6 bases). Germline lookup yields CDR1 SGHDT and CDR2 YYEEEE. The CDR3 runs to 14 residues. V lost 4 bases, J lost 4 bases, and 14 bases lay in between. The CDR3 DNA, read in part, is TGTGCCAGCAGCCCTGGACAGTCCCTCTATGGC. The encoded protein is CASSPGQSLYG. The full-length CDR3 reads as CASSPGQSLYGYTF.

This clone appeared many times. The read halts 3 residues ahead of the CDR3 end, with the missing end drawn from the germline J gene. The chain joins TRBV10-3 to TRBJ1-4, with D perhaps TRBD1 (6 bases). Trimming took 11 bases from V and 8 from J, leaving 18 bases between them. CDR1 ENHRY and CDR2 SYGVKD come from the germline V gene. This CDR3 region has 13 residues. CDR3: CAAQQGGGEKLFF. The part of the CDR3 DNA that was read is TGTGCCGCTCAACAGGGTGGGGGCGAAAAA.

This clone was picked up many times. The CDR3 end lies 3 residues beyond the end of the read and is filled in from the germline J gene. The chain joins TRBV5-1 to TRBJ2-3; D remains unclear. The CDR3 consists of 14 residues. Germline V gene lookup returns CDR1 SGHRS and CDR2 YFSETQ. Trimming removed 0 bases at V and 4 bases at J, with 9 bases between. The CDR3 bases that were read are TGCGCCAGCAGCTTGGGGCAGGCTGCAGATACG. Amino acids: CASSLGQAADT. The whole CDR3 is CASSLGQAADTQYF.

At least ten counts were recorded for this clone. The CDR3 extends 3 residues past the end of the read, so its final part is completed from the germline J gene. This chain links TRBV5-1 with TRBJ1-5; tentatively, D is TRBD1 (5 bases). Between the trimmed V and J ends, which lost 1 base and 3 bases, there was a span of 8 bases. This CDR3 has 14 residues. CDR1 is SGHRS, CDR2 YFSETQ, per germline. The CDR3 region is CASSLLRDNQPQHF. The covered CDR3 bases are TGCGCCAGCAGCTTGCTCAGGGACAATCAGCCC.

At least ten counts were recorded for this clone. The read gets to within 3 residues of the CDR3 end, and the germline J gene fills in the rest. This rearrangement joins TRBV5-6 to TRBJ1-2, with D maybe TRBD1 (5 bases). Trimming removed 4 bases from V and 2 bases from J, with 12 bases in between. Germline V gives CDR1 SGHDT, CDR2 YYEEEE. The CDR3 totals 14 residues. The sequenced CDR3 bases are TGTGCCAGCAGCGCTCGGGGGGGGAACTATGGC. This encodes CASSARGGNYG. The CDR3 in its entirety is CASSARGGNYGYTF. The full variable domain, in which reference TRBV5-6 and TRBJ1-2 provide the parts outside the CDR3, is DAGVTQSPTHLIKTRGQQVTLRCSPKSGHDTVSWYQQALGQGPQFIFQYYEEEERQRGNFPDRFSGHQFPNYSSELNVNALLLGDSALYLCASSARGGNYGYTFGSGTRLTVV.

The CDR3 here is CASSLMAGGPDTYTF. Incomplete CDR3 DNA: TGTGCCAGCAGCTTGATGGCGGGGGGGCCGGATACC. This chain uses TRBV5-5 with TRBJ1-2; D possibly corresponds to TRBD1 (6 bases). The sequenced fragment ends 3 residues before the CDR3 boundary, so the rest is inferred from the germline J gene. The CDR3 covers 15 residues. Germline CDR1 is SGHKS and CDR2 is YYEKEE (reference sequence).

This clone was recorded many times. The CDR3 is cut off 3 residues early in the read; its end comes from the germline J gene. V is TRBV5-1 and J is TRBJ2-7, with TRBD1 matching over 7 bases. The length of the CDR3 is 15 residues. Germline V gives CDR1 SGHRS, CDR2 YFSETQ. V shed 1 base, J shed 4 bases, and the junction held 8 bases outside the gene matches. The sequenced part of the CDR3 DNA is TGCGCCAGCAGCTTGCATGGGACAGACCCATACGAG. This translates into CASSLHGTDPYE. The full CDR3 protein is CASSLHGTDPYEQYF.

This clone was seen at least ten times. Read sequence stops 3 residues before the CDR3 end, and the germline J gene provides the missing end. The V call is TRBV4-2, the J call TRBJ1-2, with D unresolved. Trimming left V 0 bases short and J 0 bases short, with 8 bases between. This CDR3 contains 15 residues. The germline CDR1 and CDR2 sequences are LGHNA and YNFKEQ. The CDR3 region is CASSQESTSNYGYTF. CDR3 DNA (partial): TGTGCCAGCAGCCAAGAATCGACATCTAACTATGGC.

This clone was counted at least ten times. The CDR3 end falls 3 residues outside the read, so it is completed with the germline J gene. The genes are TRBV19 and TRBJ1-5; 9 bases line up with TRBD1. The CDR3 sequence is 16 residues long. Germline values: CDR1 LNHDA, CDR2 SQIVND (reference sequence). Trimming at V came to 4 bases and at J to 4 bases, leaving 8 bases not matched to a gene. The CDR3 sequence is CASSTSQGAWNQPQHF. The sequenced part of the CDR3 DNA is TGTGCCAGTAGTACCTCACAGGGGGCTTGGAATCAGCCC.

This clone was counted at least ten times. The read ends 3 residues early relative to the CDR3; the germline J gene fills the gap. The chain joins TRBV13 to TRBJ2-5, with D possibly being TRBD2 (7 bases). Germline CDR1 is PRHDT and CDR2 is FYEKMQ (reference sequence). The CDR3 is made up of 15 amino acids. With 0 bases removed from V and 2 bases from J, the gap between germline ends came to 10 bases. CDR3 bases read: TGTGCCAGCAGCTTAGGGGGGGGGCCTCAAGAGACC. It specifies CASSLGGGPQET. The entire CDR3 sequence reads CASSLGGGPQETQYF.

This clone was counted at least ten times. The read is 3 residues too short to cover the CDR3 end, so that end is filled in from the germline J gene. This sequence joins TRBV29-1 and TRBJ1-2; D possibly corresponds to TRBD1 (5 bases). The germline V and J ends were trimmed by 3 bases and 2 bases, with 10 bases remaining between them. Germline V gene data show CDR1 as SQVTM and CDR2 as ANQGSEA. CDR3 length: 13 residues. Incomplete CDR3 DNA: TGCAGCGTTGATACCAGGGTCAACTATGGC. This translates into CSVDTRVNYG. The whole CDR3 region reads CSVDTRVNYGYTF. The variable domain in full, completed from reference TRBV29-1 and TRBJ1-2, reads SAVISQKPSRDICQRGTSLTIQCQVDSQVTMMFWYRQQPGQSLTLIATANQGSEATYESGFVIDKFPISRPNLTFSTLTVSNMSPEDSSIYLCSVDTRVNYGYTFGSGTRLTVV.

Of note for this clone: The read ends 3 residues shy of where the CDR3 ends; the end is completed using the germline J gene. This rearrangement joins TRBV2 to TRBJ1-4; D uncertain. The ends were cut back, 7 bases at V and 3 bases at J, with 9 bases in the middle. The CDR3 runs to 13 residues. Germline assignment: CDR1 SNHLY and CDR2 FYNNEI. CDR3 DNA, as far as it was read: TGTGCCAGCAACAACAGAGCTAATGAAAAA. This translates into CASNNRANEK. The full CDR3 reads CASNNRANEKLFF.

The table lists this clone with many counts. The CDR3 goes on 3 residues after the read ends, and that part is filled in from the germline J gene. The chain employs TRBV20-1 and TRBJ1-4; D unclear. V lost 0 bases, J lost 6 bases, and 20 bases lay in between. The CDR3 contains 17 residues. Germline lookup yields CDR1 DFQATT and CDR2 SNEGSKA (reference sequence). The DNA read from the CDR3 is TGCAGTGCTAGAGATTTGGGCCAGTTTCTTGTAGATGAAAAA. It encodes CSARDLGQFLVDEK. The CDR3 in its entirety is CSARDLGQFLVDEKLFF.

About this clone: The sequenced fragment ends 3 residues before the CDR3 boundary, so the rest is inferred from the germline J gene. The chain combines TRBV6-2 or TRBV6-3 with TRBJ1-2; 7 bases are shared with TRBD1. Germline CDR1 is MNHEY and CDR2 is SVGEGT. This CDR3 spans 13 amino acids. The CDR3 spells CASSRDSYNDYTF. The sequenced CDR3 bases are TGTGCCAGCAGCAGGGACAGCTACAATGAC.

In its sample, this clone was seen many times. The read terminates 3 residues ahead of where the CDR3 ends, so the germline J gene completes it. J is TRBJ1-4 and V is TRBV7-2; possibly TRBD1 for D (5 bases). This CDR3 comprises 15 residues. The germline V and J ends were trimmed by 2 bases and 2 bases, with 9 bases remaining between them. CDR1 and CDR2 from the germline V gene are SGHTA and FQGNSA. Partial CDR3 DNA: TGTGCCAGCAGCTTACAGGGCAGCACTAATGAAAAA. Amino acids: CASSLQGSTNEK. The complete CDR3 protein is CASSLQGSTNEKLFF.

CDR3 bases read: TGTGCCAGTAGCCCTCGGGGACTAGCGAACTACAATGAC. It codes for CASSPRGLANYND. The entire CDR3 protein reads CASSPRGLANYNDYTF. V gene TRBV19 combines with J gene TRBJ1-2; maybe TRBD1 (5 bases). The read terminates 3 residues ahead of where the CDR3 ends, so the germline J gene completes it. The CDR3 loop spans 16 amino acids. Germline lookup yields CDR1 LNHDA and CDR2 SQIVND (reference sequence).

This clone was detected ten times or more. Read coverage stops 3 residues before the CDR3 terminus; the germline J gene supplies the remainder. The chain couples TRBV20-1 to TRBJ2-5; TRBD2 might be the D (6 bases). The V gene lost 6 bases and the J gene lost 0 bases, with 14 bases spanning the gap. The CDR3 extends over 14 amino acids. Germline values: CDR1 DFQATT, CDR2 SNEGSKA (reference sequence). The sequenced part of the CDR3 DNA is TGCAGTGCCCGGGATTGGGGGGACCAAGAGACC. Translation gives CSARDWGDQET. The entire CDR3 is CSARDWGDQETQYF.

This clone was seen many times. Sequencing ends 3 residues short of the CDR3 end; the germline J gene provides the rest. This chain connects TRBV5-6 to TRBJ2-1; possible D gene TRBD2, 6 bases. Germline loops: CDR1 SGHDT, CDR2 YYEEEE. Between the trimmed V and J ends, which lost 2 bases and 6 bases, there was a span of 15 bases. This CDR3 is built from 15 residues. The part of the CDR3 DNA that was read is TGTGCCAGCAGCTTTAGACTAGTTAATGGCAATGAG. It encodes CASSFRLVNGNE. The entire CDR3 protein reads CASSFRLVNGNEQFF.

This clone was seen at least ten times. The read stops 3 residues short of the end of the CDR3; the missing end is completed from the germline J gene. The J gene is TRBJ2-2, the V gene TRBV7-9, with TRBD1 identical over 10 bases. Germline V gene sequence: CDR1 SEHNR, CDR2 FQNEAQ (reference sequence). CDR3 length: 15 amino acids. J was trimmed by 7 bases and V by 5 bases; bases with no gene match: 7. Incomplete CDR3 DNA: TGTGCCAGCAGCCAGAGACAGGGGGCCGTCGGGGAG. It codes for CASSQRQGAVGE. The whole CDR3 region reads CASSQRQGAVGELFF.

This clone was observed at least ten times. The CDR3 extends 3 residues past the end of the read, so its final part is completed from the germline J gene. J is TRBJ2-5 and V is TRBV18, with D unclear. From germline, CDR1 is KGHSH and CDR2 LQKENI. V shed 2 bases and J shed 5 bases, with 6 bases lying between them. The CDR3 extends over 12 amino acids. CDR3 protein: CASSPSEETQYF. Partial CDR3 DNA: TGTGCCAGCTCACCATCAGAGGAGACC.

This clone was detected ten times or more. The CDR3 is cut off 3 residues early in the read; its end comes from the germline J gene. This rearrangement joins TRBV30 to TRBJ2-1; TRBD2 matches 7 bases. The V gene end was trimmed by 1 base and the J gene end by 5 bases; junction bases not matched to a gene: 8. Looked up from germline, CDR1 is GTSNPN and CDR2 is SVGIG (reference sequence). CDR3 length equals 15 residues. CDR3 in amino acids: CAWSDDWRGNNEQFF. The covered CDR3 bases are TGTGCCTGGAGTGACGACTGGCGGGGGAACAATGAG.

The table lists this clone with many counts. The read gets to within 3 residues of the CDR3 end, and the germline J gene fills in the rest. The chain combines TRBV6-2 or TRBV6-3 with TRBJ2-2; D perhaps matches TRBD2 (5 bases). CDR1 and CDR2 from the germline V gene are MNHEY and SVGEGT. The V and J ends lost 7 bases and 3 bases respectively, with 9 bases between them. This CDR3 contains 13 residues. The sequenced part of the CDR3 DNA is TGTGCCAGCACCAACGGGGACACCGGGGAG. This translates into CASTNGDTGE. The CDR3 in full is CASTNGDTGELFF.